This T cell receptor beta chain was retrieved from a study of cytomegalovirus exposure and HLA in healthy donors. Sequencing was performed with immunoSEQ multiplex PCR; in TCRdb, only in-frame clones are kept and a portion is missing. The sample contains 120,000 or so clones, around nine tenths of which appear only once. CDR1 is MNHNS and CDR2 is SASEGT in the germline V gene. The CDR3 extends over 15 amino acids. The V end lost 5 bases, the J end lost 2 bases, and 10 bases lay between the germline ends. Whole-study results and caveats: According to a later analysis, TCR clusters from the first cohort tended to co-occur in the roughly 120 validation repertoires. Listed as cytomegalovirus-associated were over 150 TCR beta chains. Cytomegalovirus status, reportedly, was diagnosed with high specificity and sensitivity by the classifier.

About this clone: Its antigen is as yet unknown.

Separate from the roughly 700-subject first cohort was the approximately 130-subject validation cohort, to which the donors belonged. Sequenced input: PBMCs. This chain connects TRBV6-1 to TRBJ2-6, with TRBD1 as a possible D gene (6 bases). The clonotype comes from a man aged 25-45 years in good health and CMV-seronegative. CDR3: CASSLRQAGANVLTF. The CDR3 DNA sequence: TGTGCCAGCAGTCTAAGACAGGCTGGGGCCAACGTCCTGACTTTC.